The 10 T cell receptor beta chains presented below share a single source sample, sequenced in a study of shared T cell receptors in the human thymus. Profiling relied on immunoSEQ multiplex PCR, and the TCRdb table lists in-frame clones only, not all of them. The data show roughly 710,000 clones, with 80% to 90% seen just once and more than 0.008% held by the top ten. This same sample was also taken into another study, of human thymus T cells.

The sample comprised thymocytes. These receptors were collected from a girl less than two years old with a congenital heart defect.

The chain employs TRBV2 and TRBJ2-7, with 9 bases identical to TRBD1. The V gene end was trimmed by 8 bases and the J gene end by 1 base; junction bases not matched to a gene: 6. The CDR3 runs to 14 residues. The germline CDR1 and CDR2 sequences are SNHLY and FYNNEI. DNA of the CDR3: TGTGCCAGCGGTACAGGGGGCCGTTCCTACGAGCAGTACTTC. Encoded protein: CASGTGGRSYEQYF. Full variable domain (outside the CDR3, taken from reference TRBV2 and TRBJ2-7): EPEVTQTPSHQVTQMGQEVILRCVPISNHLYFYWYRQILGQKVEFLVSFYNNEISEKSEIFDDQFSVERPDGSNFTLKIRSTKLEDSAMYFCASGTGGRSYEQYFGPGTRLTVT.

V is TRBV27 and J is TRBJ2-1, with D possibly matching TRBD2 (6 bases). Germline CDR1 is MNHEY and CDR2 is SMNVEV (reference sequence). This CDR3 contains 16 residues. V gave up 5 bases and J gave up 5 bases, with 19 bases separating them. CDR3 DNA sequence: TGTGCCAGCAGTCTCCACAGTGGGGAGGCCCACAATGAGCAGTTCTTC. Translated, it gives CASSLHSGEAHNEQFF.

The chain joins TRBV19 to TRBJ1-6; TRBD1 matches at 11 bases. CDR3 length equals 15 residues. Trimming at V came to 5 bases and at J to 14 bases, leaving 11 bases not matched to a gene. Per germline, CDR1 LNHDA and CDR2 SQIVND (reference sequence). As DNA, the CDR3 is TGTGCCAGTAGTGGCTGGACAGGGGGCCTATTCACCCTCCACTTT. It codes for CASSGWTGGLFTLHF.

The V gene is TRBV5-4, the J gene TRBJ1-1, with 12 bases matching TRBD1. Germline V gene data show CDR1 as SGHNT and CDR2 as YYREEE (reference sequence). There are 16 residues in the CDR3. The V segment lost 4 bases and the J segment 5 bases; nucleotides outside the gene matches: 9. This CDR3 is CASSEGQGAGETEAFF. The CDR3 region has the DNA TGTGCCAGCAGCGAGGGACAGGGGGCCGGTGAGACTGAAGCTTTCTTT.

The gene calls are TRBV28 and TRBJ1-2; 7 bases align to TRBD1. The V gene end was trimmed by 5 bases and the J gene end by 4 bases; junction bases not matched to a gene: 10. This CDR3 is built from 15 residues. CDR1 MDHEN and CDR2 SYDVKM come from the germline V gene. Here the CDR3 reads CASSTPQGKCYGYTF. For the CDR3, the DNA is TGTGCCAGCAGTACCCCACAGGGGAAATGCTATGGCTACACCTTC.

This clone has a single count. The CDR3 nucleotides read TGTGCCAGCAGTCCCAGTTTCCTCAATCAGCCCCAGCATTTT. This gives the protein CASSPSFLNQPQHF. The gene calls are TRBV6-5 and TRBJ1-5; D gene unclear. The CDR3 runs to 14 residues. Trimming took off 5 bases at V and 3 bases at J, with 11 bases between the two ends. Germline-derived CDR1 and CDR2 are MNHEY and SVGAGI.

The chain carries TRBV19 and TRBJ2-5; possible D gene TRBD1, 7 bases. The CDR3 is 14 residues long. V lost 4 bases and J 5 bases, leaving 14 bases between the germline ends. CDR1 LNHDA and CDR2 SQIVND come from the germline V gene (reference sequence). The CDR3 region is CASSTGGLSETQYF. CDR3 sequence (DNA): TGTGCCAGTAGTACAGGGGGGTTATCGGAGACCCAGTACTTC. Full variable domain (rest looked up from reference TRBV19 and TRBJ2-5): DGGITQSPKYLFRKEGQNVTLSCEQNLNHDAMYWYRQDPGQGLRLIYYSQIVNDFQKGDIAEGYSVSREKKESFPLTVTSAQKNPTAFYLCASSTGGLSETQYFGPGTRLLVL.

This rearrangement joins TRBV29-1 to TRBJ1-1; D perhaps matches TRBD1 (6 bases). CDR1 and CDR2 (germline): SQVTM, ANQGSEA. The V end was cut by 4 bases, the J end by 1 base, with 7 bases between. The CDR3 has 12 amino acids. The CDR3 loop is CSVGTANTEAFF. The CDR3 bases are TGCAGCGTTGGGACAGCGAACACTGAAGCTTTCTTT.

This clone was observed a single time. The CDR3 sequence: CASSRPTSEPGSSTDTQYF. The CDR3 DNA is TGTGCCAGCAGCAGACCGACTAGCGAACCGGGCTCTAGCACAGATACGCAGTATTTT. The chain uses TRBV9 and TRBJ2-3; TRBD2 aligns across 8 bases. CDR1 SGDLS and CDR2 YYNGEE come from the germline V gene. Losses at the gene ends were 4 bases for V and 0 bases for J; bases not matched to a gene: 16. This CDR3 has 19 residues.

The CDR3 protein is CASSELAGGQDTQYF. The CDR3 DNA follows: TGTGCCAGCAGTGAACTGGCGGGGGGTCAAGATACGCAGTATTTT. J is TRBJ2-3 and V is TRBV2, with TRBD2 matching over 8 bases. The CDR3 sequence is 15 residues long. The trim removed 2 bases at V and 5 bases at J, leaving 6 bases unmatched. Germline V gene sequence: CDR1 SNHLY, CDR2 FYNNEI.